One sample yielded the 16 T cell receptor beta chains listed below, sequenced in a study of OX40 agonist ivuxolimab in advanced cancers. The repertoire was sequenced with immunoSEQ multiplex PCR; TCRdb's copy has only in-frame clones and lacks some. The sample has 95,000 to 150,000 clones; 93% are singletons. Sample: CD4+ or CD8+ T cells sorted from blood, taken in a trial of the OX40 agonist ivuxolimab. The receptors originated from an adult with an advanced solid tumor such as melanoma, head and neck, liver or kidney cancer.

Of note for this clone: At the DNA level, this CDR3 is encoded by other sequences in the same sample as well. The V and J genes are TRBV2 and TRBJ1-2, with 7 positions matching TRBD1. The CDR3 has 14 amino acids. The germline gives CDR1 SNHLY, CDR2 FYNNEI. With V trimmed by 3 bases and J by 8 bases, 9 bases remained unmatched. The CDR3 region has the DNA TGTGCCAGCAGTGATAGGGGGCTCTCCGACGGCTACACCTTC. Translating it yields CASSDRGLSDGYTF.

J is TRBJ2-3 and V is TRBV5-1; D uncertain. V was shortened by 5 bases and J by 2 bases, with 12 bases between the two germline ends. CDR3 length equals 14 residues. Germline V lookup: CDR1 SGHRS, CDR2 YFSETQ. DNA for the CDR3: TGCGCCAGCAGGTTTCAAGCCCACACAGATACGCAGTATTTT. Its protein product is CASRFQAHTDTQYF.

This clone has just one count. The chain carries TRBV14 and TRBJ2-3; possibly TRBD2 for D (5 bases). CDR3 size: 14 residues. The ends were cut back, 8 bases at V and 0 bases at J, with 12 bases in the middle. The germline V gene encodes CDR1 SGHDN and CDR2 FVKESK. The CDR3 region is CASGSELSTDTQYF. DNA of the CDR3: TGTGCCAGCGGTAGCGAGTTGAGCACAGATACGCAGTATTTT.

V gene TRBV6-5 combines with J gene TRBJ1-5, with a weak D call TRBD1 (5 bases). Deletions cut 2 bases from V and 3 bases from J, with 14 bases between. There are 16 residues in the CDR3. CDR1 is MNHEY, CDR2 SVGAGI, per germline. The CDR3 region is CASSYGGAGINQPQHF. The DNA for the CDR3 is TGTGCCAGCAGTTACGGTGGGGCCGGTATCAATCAGCCCCAGCATTTT.

This clone was recorded a few times. The V gene is TRBV9, the J gene TRBJ2-7; D assignment may be TRBD1 or TRBD2 (5 bases each). This CDR3 contains 17 residues. The germline V gene has CDR1 SGDLS and CDR2 YYNGEE. Trimming removed 4 bases at V and 0 bases at J, with 20 bases between. CDR3 coding DNA: TGTGCCAGCAGCCCAAGAGGCGGGTACACAGGCTCCTACGAGCAGTACTTC. This codes for CASSPRGGYTGSYEQYF. The full variable domain, in which reference TRBV9 and TRBJ2-7 provide the parts outside the CDR3, is DSGVTQTPKHLITATGQRVTLRCSPRSGDLSVYWYQQSLDQGLQFLIQYYNGEERAKGNILERFSAQQFPDLHSELNLSSLELGDSALYFCASSPRGGYTGSYEQYFGPGTRLTVT.

This clone is a singleton in its sample. J is TRBJ1-4 and V is TRBV5-5, with D unresolved. The CDR3 runs to 17 residues. V was trimmed by 4 bases and J by 6 bases, leaving 22 bases between them. CDR1 is SGHKS and CDR2 is YYEKEE in the germline V gene (reference sequence). This chain's CDR3 is CASSLRAGRERDEKLFF. CDR3 bases: TGTGCCAGCAGCCTCCGAGCCGGGAGGGAGCGGGATGAAAAACTGTTTTTT.

This clone was recorded only once. The rearrangement uses TRBV6-6 and TRBJ2-3, with D possibly TRBD1 on 5 matching bases. With 2 bases removed from V and 4 bases from J, the gap between germline ends came to 16 bases. This CDR3 spans 16 amino acids. Germline V gives CDR1 MNHNY, CDR2 SVGAGI (reference sequence). The DNA of the CDR3 is TGTGCCAGCAGTTACGGGGCCCCTCTCAGGGCAGATACGCAGTATTTT. As protein: CASSYGAPLRADTQYF.

CDR3 region: CASKLPGREETQYF. CDR3 bases: TGTGCCAGCAAGCTTCCGGGTAGGGAAGAGACCCAGTACTTC. The V call is TRBV11-2, the J call TRBJ2-5; D call uncertain. The CDR3 has 14 amino acids. Trimming pared 7 bases from V and 3 bases from J, leaving 15 bases between. The V gene's germline CDR1 is SGHAT and CDR2 FQNNGV.

The rearrangement links TRBV4-2 to TRBJ2-2, with 13 bases matching TRBD2. J was trimmed by 5 bases and V by 4 bases; bases with no gene match: 1. The CDR3 spans 15 residues. CDR1 and CDR2 from the germline V gene are LGHNA and YNFKEQ. CDR3 bases: TGTGCCAGCAGCCCGGGACTAGCGGGGACCGGGGAGCTGTTTTTT. Translated, it gives CASSPGLAGTGELFF.

The chain combines TRBV18 with TRBJ2-2; D might be TRBD1 (6 bases). V was clipped by 4 bases and J by 1 base, with 13 bases between them. The CDR3 has 16 residues. The germline V gene has CDR1 KGHSH and CDR2 LQKENI. CDR3 DNA sequence: TGTGCCAGCTCACTTTTAGGACAGAAGAACACCGGGGAGCTGTTTTTT. Its protein product is CASSLLGQKNTGELFF. The full variable domain, with the rest looked up from reference TRBV18 and TRBJ2-2, is NAGVMQNPRHLVRRRGQEARLRCSPMKGHSHVYWYRQLPEEGLKFMVYLQKENIIDESGMPKERFSAEFPKEGPSILRIQQVVRGDSAAYFCASSLLGQKNTGELFFGEGSRLTVL.

This rearrangement joins TRBV5-4 to TRBJ1-1, with D maybe TRBD1 (5 bases). V was trimmed by 6 bases and J by 7 bases, leaving 19 bases between them. Germline CDR1 SGHNT, CDR2 YYREEE (reference sequence). The CDR3 runs 14 residues. The CDR3 coding sequence is TGTGCCAGCACCGCGACCGGGACCACAAATGAAGCTTTCTTT. It specifies CASTATGTTNEAFF.

V and J are TRBV7-2 and TRBJ2-7; D is undetermined. This CDR3 spans 15 amino acids. The germline V gene has CDR1 SGHTA and CDR2 FQGNSA. V was cut by 0 bases and J by 1 base, with 10 bases left in between. The CDR3 DNA sequence: TGTGCCAGCAGCTTAGCCCTATGGAAGTCCTACGAGCAGTACTTC. Its protein is CASSLALWKSYEQYF.

The CDR3 region has the DNA TGTGCCAGCAGCTTGGGCACTACAGGTAGCACAGATACGCAGTATTTT. Its translation: CASSLGTTGSTDTQYF. The chain recombines TRBV5-5 with TRBJ2-3; a possible D gene is TRBD1 (5 bases). Germline values: CDR1 SGHKS, CDR2 YYEKEE (reference sequence). The ends were cut back, 0 bases at V and 0 bases at J, with 11 bases in the middle. The CDR3 sequence is 16 residues long.

The chain has TRBV5-1 and TRBJ2-5; 9 bases fit TRBD1. This CDR3 region has 16 residues. With V trimmed by 2 bases and J by 2 bases, 7 bases remained unmatched. Per the germline V gene, CDR1 is SGHRS and CDR2 is YFSETQ. The CDR3 nucleotides are TGCGCCAGCAGCTTCGGGGGGACAGGGCGTCAAGAGACCCAGTACTTC. This translates into CASSFGGTGRQETQYF.

This sequence joins TRBV2 and TRBJ1-2, with no clear D. Germline V lookup: CDR1 SNHLY, CDR2 FYNNEI. The CDR3 spans 13 residues. V gave up 6 bases and J gave up 1 base, with 9 bases separating them. The CDR3: CASRPDSNYGYTF. The CDR3 DNA is TGTGCCAGCAGGCCCGATAGTAACTATGGCTACACCTTC. The full variable domain, in which reference TRBV2 and TRBJ1-2 provide the parts outside the CDR3, is EPEVTQTPSHQVTQMGQEVILRCVPISNHLYFYWYRQILGQKVEFLVSFYNNEISEKSEIFDDQFSVERPDGSNFTLKIRSTKLEDSAMYFCASRPDSNYGYTFGSGTRLTVV.

The chain uses TRBV6-1 and TRBJ1-4; TRBD1 matches 9 bases. The germline gives CDR1 MNHNS, CDR2 SASEGT. Trimming took 4 bases from V and 8 from J; bases not matched to a gene: 11. The CDR3 length is 16 residues. In DNA form, the CDR3 reads TGTGCCAGCAGTGCCGGGACAGGGTCTGTTGGAGAAAAACTGTTTTTT. This translates into CASSAGTGSVGEKLFF.